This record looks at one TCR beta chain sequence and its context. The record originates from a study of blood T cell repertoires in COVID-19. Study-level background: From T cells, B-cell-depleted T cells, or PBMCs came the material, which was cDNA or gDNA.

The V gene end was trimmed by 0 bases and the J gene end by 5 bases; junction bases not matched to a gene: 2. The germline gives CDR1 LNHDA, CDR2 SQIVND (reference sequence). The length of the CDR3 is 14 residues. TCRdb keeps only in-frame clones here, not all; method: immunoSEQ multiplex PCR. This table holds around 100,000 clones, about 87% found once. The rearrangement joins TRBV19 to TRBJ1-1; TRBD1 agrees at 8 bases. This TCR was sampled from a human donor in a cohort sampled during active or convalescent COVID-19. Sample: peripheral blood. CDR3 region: CASSIDRGQTEAFF. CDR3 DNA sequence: TGTGCCAGTAGTATAGACAGGGGGCAAACTGAAGCTTTCTTT.